Included here is one TCR beta chain sequence, with context. The clone's antigen remains unknown. One base away there is no much larger clone; base qualities are not given. CD8 naive samples consisted of CD45RO-negative cells that were positively selected for CCR7, yielding a CD45RA+CCR7+ population without TemRA cells. Donors were healthy HIV-negative adults with no recently reported acute infections or vaccinations. All donors were Caucasian adults living in Nashville, Tennessee, USA. Blood was collected by leukapheresis, and PBMCs were isolated by Ficoll-Histopaque density gradient centrifugation and then cryopreserved in liquid nitrogen vapor phase. Analytical flow cytometry was used to check the purity and quantity of each magnetically sorted T cell population. From each sorted fraction, genomic DNA was isolated and quantified by UV absorbance on a Nanodrop 2000c. These data originate in a study of shared clonotypes between healthy human individuals (dated by TCRdb to 2019 to 2021). Turning to the overall study: The cohort included a few men and a couple of women between 18 and 49 years of age. The study deeply sequenced blood TCR repertoires of about five healthy adults to estimate repertoire size and the extent of clonotype sharing between individuals. Leukapheresis yielded between about 0.85 and 10 billion PBMCs per donor. For each donor, CD4 naive and CD4 memory were each run on three plates, CD8 naive on two plates, and CD8 memory on one plate. To increase sequencing depth and limit assay-specific biases, TCR repertoire library preparation and sequencing were carried out by different laboratories using diverse techniques. Study-wide conclusions, independent of this receptor: Across four donors, roughly 5% of naive CD4, approximately 3.5% of naive CD8, under 2.5% of memory CD4, and around 0.4% of memory CD8 clonotypes were shared. Sampling was restricted to blood, and TCR repertoires in tissues likely differ from the TCR repertoires found in blood. Because the study included a small number of donors, the genetic and exposure-history diversity represented was limited. Larger estimated clonotype richness was generally found for naive subsets than for memory subsets. Pairwise subsampling indicated that sequencing depth was expected to affect the degree of clonotype sharing among donors. Clonotypes shared by all four sorted-subset donors showed higher generation probabilities than non-shared clonotypes. Even with the large sequencing depth, rarefaction of the sorted-subset datasets indicated that sequencing was incomplete.

TCR CDR3 regions were amplified from genomic DNA by multiplex PCR using the deep immunoSEQ assay. Extracted genomic DNA from each cell subset was spread evenly across all wells of several immunoSEQ 96-well plates, with each plate serving as a replicate. For sorted subsets, around 0.2 ug of genomic DNA, equivalent to some 30,000 T cell genomes, went into each replicate PCR. The purified libraries were quantified using a Qubit 3.0 fluorometer, sized with a Bioanalyzer 2100, and then quantified again using the KAPA Library Quantification kit. A separate single-read 150-cycle Illumina NextSeq 550 flow cell was used to sequence each immunoSEQ 96-well plate. Per the original workflow: Because the immunoSEQ output held only junctional sequences and lacked quality scores, the filtering could not match the filtering applied to full-length reads. Sequences were annotated with PyIR, a Python wrapper for IgBLAST v1.9, and V/J genes and CDR3 were assigned using IMGT germline references. Any read was removed if the V/J assignment was weak (E-value above 1e-6), the CDR3 was missing, or the read contained stop codons, out-of-frame junctions, or ambiguous translated residues. V3J clonotypes were defined as sequences sharing an identical inferred V gene, J gene, and CDR3 amino acid sequence. Percentage overlap between repertoires was computed as shared unique clonotypes divided by the size of the smaller repertoire. Repertoire richness was assessed with RTK rarefaction, the Chao1 estimator, and Recon v2.1 estimates of unobserved clonotypes. For all TCRbeta clonotypes obtained by the gDNA method from several donors, generation probabilities were computed with OLGA. TCRdb's version of the immuneACCESS table is confined to in-frame rearrangements and falls short of the full clone set. An unresolved V gene accounts for under half of the shortfall where checked; the remainder is of unknown origin. V and J calls and clone size are as listed in that table; D and trimming were resolved from the DNA. The sample includes 800,000 to 950,000 clones, with 90% to 98% observed a single time. Jointly, the top ten make up under 0.25% of the sample.

Taken from cysteine to phenylalanine, the CDR3 has 15 residues. CDR3 DNA only is kept here, 45 bases in frame from base 1. The germline V gene specifies SGHAT as CDR1 and FQNNGV as CDR2. V is cut by 6 bases and J by 8 bases, and the space between the germline ends is 19 bases. This TCR derives from a man younger than 40 in good health. The chain employs TRBV11-2 and TRBJ1-4; the D gene is possibly TRBD1, with 5 bases matching. Source material: naive CD8+ T cells sorted from blood. This specimen's cell subset or site label, per the study, means: CD45RA+CCR7+. The DNA sequence follows: TGTGCCAGCAGACCACAGGAGTCCGAGGGGGAAAAACTGTTTTTT. Its translation is CASRPQESEGEKLFF.